A few counts support the clone carrying this TCR beta chain. The antigen remains unidentified. Blood sampling was done at baseline, cycle 4 day 1, and cycle 7 day 1. TCRdb's table, derived via immunoSEQ multiplex PCR, lists solely in-frame clones and lacks some. The sample has about 20,000 clones, roughly 90% seen once. The data were taken from a study of OX40 agonist ivuxolimab in advanced cancers. Across the study: The drug used for patients, ivuxolimab, was an agonistic anti-OX40 (CD134) antibody. Points from the study as a whole: In the 0.1-3.0 mg/kg groups, partial responders showed among the lowest expansion. Part of the nonresponder group also had normalized T-cell clonal expansion that was low.

Germline trimming cut 3 bases from V and 4 bases from J; bases unmatched to any gene: 11. Per the germline V gene, CDR1 is SGDLS and CDR2 is YYNGEE. The CDR3 spans 16 residues. The sequenced sample was CD4+ or CD8+ T cells sorted from blood, obtained in a trial of the OX40 agonist ivuxolimab. The receptor was isolated from an adult with an advanced solid tumor such as melanoma, head and neck, liver or kidney cancer. The chain combines TRBV9 with TRBJ2-5, with 8 bases lining up with TRBD1. Here the CDR3 DNA reads TGTGCCAGCAGCGAGACGGACAGGGTTCCCCCAGAGACCCAGTACTTC. Its protein product is CASSETDRVPPETQYF.